The present T cell receptor (beta chain) was sequenced within a study of blood T cell repertoires in COVID-19. Overall study: Some COVID-19 samples were acute and others convalescent; all came from the United States, Italy and Spain. Sources were T cells, B-cell-depleted T cells, or PBMCs; the material itself was cDNA or gDNA.

Under the authors' procedure: It was from reference gene primer amplification that nucleated cell counts were estimated. Measured with immunoSEQ multiplex PCR; TCRdb has only the in-frame clones, and not every one. Clone size and the V and J calls come from that table; the DNA yielded D and trimming. Among 55,000 to 95,000 clones, 75% to 85% were seen once, and the ten largest hold 20% to 25%. Sequences were obtained from peripheral blood. The receptor was derived from a woman in her 70s with acute or convalescent COVID-19.

This CDR3 is CASSPRGGANVLTF. The CDR3 bases are TGTGCCAGCAGCCCTCGGGGGGGGGCCAACGTCCTGACTTTC. J is TRBJ2-6 and V is TRBV3-1 (or the pseudogene TRBV3-2); TRBD2 might be the D (6 bases). V was trimmed by 4 bases and J by 4 bases, leaving 8 bases between them. CDR3 size: 14 residues. Germline loops: CDR1 LGHDT, CDR2 YNNKEL (reference sequence).